This entry is about one T cell receptor beta chain. Next came a second PCR, run for about 6 to 11 cycles, which used a sample-barcoded 5' primer along with a J-beta primer mix. TCRdb reprocessed the 5' RACE reads via MiXCR and lists one record per CDR3 protein. The table lists about 1.6 million distinct CDR3 sequences, around 36% of them singletons. Each sample gave at least 7 million isolated PBMCs. Each sample provided at least 5.5 micrograms of extracted total RNA. This sample is drawn from a study of blood T cells in healthy people across ages. This CDR3 region has 18 residues. The germline V gene encodes CDR1 SEHNR and CDR2 FQNEAQ (reference sequence). The ends were cut back, 0 bases at V and 0 bases at J, with 14 bases in the middle.

The sequence derives from a woman between 25 and 40 years old in good health. Sequenced input: blood. The chain joins TRBV7-9 to TRBJ1-4; the D is unclear. The CDR3 spells CASSLAGWQDPTNEKLFF. CDR3 sequence (DNA): TGTGCCAGCAGCTTAGCGGGGTGGCAGGACCCAACTAATGAAAAACTGTTTTTT.